This entry lists 28 T cell receptor beta chains sequenced from one sample in a study of Ad26.COV2.S vaccination and SARS-CoV-2 variants. TCRdb keeps only in-frame clones here, not all; method: immunoSEQ multiplex PCR. The sample contains about 100,000 clones, less than 85% of which appear only once. Sequenced here: peripheral blood, sampled after recovery from COVID-19. Every receptor here comes from a human donor who had recovered from COVID-19.

The chain joins TRBV5-1 to TRBJ1-2, with D hard to call. Germline V gene data show CDR1 as SGHRS and CDR2 as YFSETQ. This CDR3 has 14 residues. Trimming shortened V by 0 bases and J by 1 base, and 7 bases separated the two germline ends. CDR3 nucleotides: TGCGCCAGCAGCTTGGACGGACTTAACTATGGCTACACCTTC. Protein sequence: CASSLDGLNYGYTF. The full variable domain, completed using reference TRBV5-1 and TRBJ1-2, is KAGVTQTPRYLIKTRGQQVTLSCSPISGHRSVSWYQQTPGQGLQFLFEYFSETQRNKGNFPGRFSGRQFSNSRSEMNVSTLELGDSALYLCASSLDGLNYGYTFGSGTRLTVV.

The CDR3 region has the DNA TGTGCCAGCAGTCGCCCGGGGGCCTACTACGAGCAGTACTTC. This encodes CASSRPGAYYEQYF. V usage is TRBV28 and J usage is TRBJ2-7, with D perhaps assigned TRBD1 or TRBD2 (6 bases each). V lost 5 bases to trimming and J lost 3 bases, with 14 bases between them. The germline V gene has CDR1 MDHEN and CDR2 SYDVKM. This CDR3 is built from 14 residues.

The J gene is TRBJ2-3, the V gene TRBV10-3; 12 nucleotides line up with TRBD1. Trimming cost V 6 bases and J 3 bases; bases outside gene matches: 7. The CDR3 spans 16 residues. In germline, CDR1 is ENHRY, CDR2 SYGVKD. The CDR3 region has the DNA TGTGCCATCAGAGAACCGGGACAGGGGGCAACAGATACGCAGTATTTT. Translating it yields CAIREPGQGATDTQYF.

The J gene is TRBJ2-1, the V gene TRBV30; 8 bases agree with TRBD1. V lost 4 bases and J lost 7; bases outside the gene matches: 9. The CDR3 extends over 14 amino acids. CDR1 is GTSNPN and CDR2 is SVGIG in the germline V gene (reference sequence). CDR3 in amino acids: CAWTWNRGDNEQFF. The CDR3, as DNA: TGTGCCTGGACATGGAACAGGGGGGATAATGAGCAGTTCTTC.

The chain recombines TRBV29-1 with TRBJ1-2, with 7 bases aligning to TRBD1. V lost 7 bases, J lost 3 bases, and 8 bases stayed unmatched. CDR1 is SQVTM and CDR2 is ANQGSEA in the germline V gene. The length of the CDR3 is 13 residues. CDR3 amino acids: CSGATGTDYGYTF. CDR3 in DNA: TGCAGCGGCGCGACAGGGACCGACTATGGCTACACCTTC. Combining the CDR3 with reference TRBV29-1 and TRBJ1-2 gives the whole variable domain SAVISQKPSRDICQRGTSLTIQCQVDSQVTMMFWYRQQPGQSLTLIATANQGSEATYESGFVIDKFPISRPNLTFSTLTVSNMSPEDSSIYLCSGATGTDYGYTFGSGTRLTVV.

This chain connects TRBV9 to TRBJ2-3; TRBD2 matches 11 bases. CDR3 length: 16 amino acids. Trimming took 4 bases from V and 4 from J; bases not matched to a gene: 8. Per the germline V gene, CDR1 is SGDLS and CDR2 is YYNGEE. The CDR3 coding sequence is TGTGCCAGCAGCTCAAGACTAGCGGGGACTTCAGATACGCAGTATTTT. Translating it yields CASSSRLAGTSDTQYF.

This CDR3 is CASSLYEQYF. The CDR3, as DNA: TGTGCCAGCAGTCTCTACGAGCAGTACTTC. V usage is TRBV6-5 and J usage is TRBJ2-7; D not resolved. CDR3 length: 10 residues. V lost 5 bases and J 3 bases, leaving 2 bases between the germline ends. The germline gives CDR1 MNHEY, CDR2 SVGAGI.

The chain couples TRBV5-1 to TRBJ1-2; 9 bases fit TRBD1. Germline assignment: CDR1 SGHRS and CDR2 YFSETQ. This CDR3 spans 15 amino acids. V lost 3 bases to trimming and J lost 10 bases; unmatched junction nucleotides: 13. This CDR3 is CASSSAVRTGDAYTF. CDR3 sequence (DNA): TGCGCCAGCAGCTCAGCCGTCCGGACAGGGGACGCCTACACCTTC.

This sequence joins TRBV27 and TRBJ2-2, with D unclear. The CDR3 is 13 residues long. Germline V gives CDR1 MNHEY, CDR2 SMNVEV (reference sequence). V shed 5 bases and J shed 7 bases, with 11 bases lying between them. CDR3 in DNA: TGTGCCAGCAGTCCCCTTTTCGGCGGGGAGCTGTTTTTT. Encoded protein: CASSPLFGGELFF.

The CDR3, as DNA: TGTGCCAGCAGAGGACAGGGAGGTGGGAATGAGCAGTTCTTC. It specifies CASRGQGGGNEQFF. V and J are TRBV27 and TRBJ2-1; 8 bases line up with TRBD1. The CDR3 loop spans 14 amino acids. Germline values: CDR1 MNHEY, CDR2 SMNVEV (reference sequence). V shed 6 bases and J 7 bases; nucleotides not matched to a gene: 8.

V usage is TRBV11-3 and J usage is TRBJ2-6, with D possibly matching TRBD1 (6 bases). From germline, CDR1 is SGHNT and CDR2 YENEEA. Trimming removed 5 bases at V and 0 bases at J, with 14 bases between. The CDR3 has 17 residues. CDR3 sequence (DNA): TGTGCCAGCAGCCCTGGACAGAGCGGCTCTGGGGCCAACGTCCTGACTTTC. This gives the protein CASSPGQSGSGANVLTF.

The DNA of the CDR3 is TGTGCCAGCAGCCAGAACTCCTACGAGCAGTACTTC. This encodes CASSQNSYEQYF. V usage is TRBV6-5 and J usage is TRBJ2-7; the D is unclear. The CDR3 loop spans 12 amino acids. Germline V lookup: CDR1 MNHEY, CDR2 SVGAGI. V was clipped by 6 bases and J by 0 bases, with 6 bases between them.

This clone has a count of ten or more. This chain uses TRBV6-2 or TRBV6-3 with TRBJ1-2; 10 bases match TRBD1. CDR1 MNHEY and CDR2 SVGEGT come from the germline V gene. Trimming took 5 bases from V and 4 from J; bases not matched to a gene: 1. This CDR3 is built from 13 residues. Here the CDR3 DNA reads TGTGCCAGCAGTGGGACAGGGGCCTATGGCTACACCTTC. It translates to CASSGTGAYGYTF.

The rearrangement joins TRBV28 to TRBJ2-7; 7 bases match TRBD1. CDR1 MDHEN and CDR2 SYDVKM come from the germline V gene. CDR3 length equals 14 residues. Trimming cost V 5 bases and J 2 bases; bases outside gene matches: 6. The CDR3 bases are TGTGCCAGCAGTGCCCGGGACAGTCCCTACGAGCAGTACTTC. It yields the protein CASSARDSPYEQYF.

This chain joins TRBV6-2 or TRBV6-3 and TRBJ1-1; 8 bases line up with TRBD1. The CDR3 spans 16 residues. V lost 0 bases, J lost 5 bases, and 8 bases stayed unmatched. The germline V gene has CDR1 MNHEY and CDR2 SVGEGT. In DNA form, the CDR3 reads TGTGCCAGCAGTTACTCGAGAACAGGGGGAATGACTGAAGCTTTCTTT. Amino acids: CASSYSRTGGMTEAFF.

The rearrangement links TRBV19 to TRBJ2-5, with D perhaps matching TRBD2 (5 bases). This CDR3 region has 14 residues. Germline lookup yields CDR1 LNHDA and CDR2 SQIVND (reference sequence). V lost 1 base, J lost 5 bases, and 11 bases lay in between. The CDR3 DNA sequence: TGTGCCAGTAGTATAGGTTCCGGGATGGAGACCCAGTACTTC. Translation: CASSIGSGMETQYF. The full variable domain, completed using reference TRBV19 and TRBJ2-5, is DGGITQSPKYLFRKEGQNVTLSCEQNLNHDAMYWYRQDPGQGLRLIYYSQIVNDFQKGDIAEGYSVSREKKESFPLTVTSAQKNPTAFYLCASSIGSGMETQYFGPGTRLLVL.

The gene calls are TRBV6-2 or TRBV6-3 and TRBJ2-2; D unclear. There are 12 residues in the CDR3. Germline CDR1 MNHEY, CDR2 SVGEGT. With 4 bases removed from V and 7 bases from J, the gap between germline ends came to 7 bases. The CDR3 sequence: CASSSPYGELFF. CDR3 coding DNA: TGTGCCAGCAGTTCCCCGTACGGGGAGCTGTTTTTT.

V usage is TRBV3-1 (or the pseudogene TRBV3-2) and J usage is TRBJ2-6, with 7 bases that match TRBD2. Germline CDR1 reads LGHDT; CDR2 reads YNNKEL (reference sequence). With 1 base clipped from V and 2 bases from J, the junction kept 2 bases outside the gene matches. The CDR3 is 16 residues long. The CDR3 DNA reads as TGTGCCAGCAGCCAAGGCGCGGGGGCTGGGGCCAACGTCCTGACTTTC. This translates into CASSQGAGAGANVLTF.

The rearrangement joins TRBV14 to TRBJ2-7; D remains ambiguous. The V end was cut by 1 base, the J end by 2 bases, with 12 bases between. The CDR3 length is 15 residues. Germline V gene data show CDR1 as SGHDN and CDR2 as FVKESK. CDR3 DNA sequence: TGTGCCAGCAGCCAAGTATCCTGGGGAACCTACGAGCAGTACTTC. This encodes CASSQVSWGTYEQYF.

The CDR3 reads CASSLDGNSYEQYF. The CDR3 bases are TGTGCCAGCAGTTTAGATGGGAACTCCTACGAGCAGTACTTC. The V and J genes are TRBV27 and TRBJ2-7; D unresolved. The CDR3 extends over 14 amino acids. Trimming left V 2 bases short and J 0 bases short, with 8 bases between. The germline V gene encodes CDR1 MNHEY and CDR2 SMNVEV (reference sequence).

The chain uses TRBV25-1 and TRBJ2-5; possibly TRBD1 for D (6 bases). The CDR3 spans 12 residues. Trimming shortened V by 4 bases and J by 5 bases, and 8 bases separated the two germline ends. The germline V gene encodes CDR1 MGHDK and CDR2 SYGVNS. The CDR3 sequence: CASSATGETQYF. Written as DNA, the CDR3 is TGTGCCAGCAGTGCGACAGGCGAGACCCAGTACTTC.

The chain uses TRBV5-1 and TRBJ2-6, with D possibly TRBD1 on 5 matching bases. Per the germline V gene, CDR1 is SGHRS and CDR2 is YFSETQ. V gave up 6 bases and J gave up 4 bases, with 14 bases separating them. CDR3 length: 15 residues. CDR3 sequence (DNA): TGCGCCAGCACGATCCAGGGTGCAGGGGCCAACGTCCTGACTTTC. Amino acid sequence: CASTIQGAGANVLTF. The entire variable domain, with the rest obtained from reference TRBV5-1 and TRBJ2-6, is as follows: KAGVTQTPRYLIKTRGQQVTLSCSPISGHRSVSWYQQTPGQGLQFLFEYFSETQRNKGNFPGRFSGRQFSNSRSEMNVSTLELGDSALYLCASTIQGAGANVLTFGAGSRLTVL.

The chain has TRBV25-1 and TRBJ2-1; TRBD2 aligns across 7 bases. There are 15 residues in the CDR3. After removal of 3 bases from V and 7 bases from J, the junction contained 9 bases not matched to a gene. Germline CDR1 MGHDK, CDR2 SYGVNS. This CDR3 reads CASSDWIREGNEQFF. The CDR3 DNA sequence: TGTGCCAGCAGTGATTGGATCAGGGAGGGGAATGAGCAGTTCTTC.

This clone was counted a single time. Other DNA sequences in the sample encode the same CDR3. V and J are TRBV28 and TRBJ2-7; D gene ambiguous. V was shortened by 3 bases and J by 0 bases, with 6 bases between the two germline ends. Germline CDR1 and CDR2: MDHEN and SYDVKM. This CDR3 contains 13 residues. The chain's CDR3 is CASSFGPSYEQYF. CDR3 in DNA: TGTGCCAGCAGTTTCGGGCCCTCCTACGAGCAGTACTTC.

This sequence joins TRBV19 and TRBJ1-5, with D perhaps TRBD1 (5 bases). Germline V gives CDR1 LNHDA, CDR2 SQIVND (reference sequence). The ends were cut back, 5 bases at V and 7 bases at J, with 12 bases in the middle. CDR3 length equals 13 residues. CDR3 residues: CASSPRRGQPQHF. CDR3 nucleotides: TGTGCCAGTAGTCCGAGGAGGGGACAGCCCCAGCATTTT. Based on the CDR3 plus reference TRBV19 and TRBJ1-5, the full variable domain is DGGITQSPKYLFRKEGQNVTLSCEQNLNHDAMYWYRQDPGQGLRLIYYSQIVNDFQKGDIAEGYSVSREKKESFPLTVTSAQKNPTAFYLCASSPRRGQPQHFGDGTRLSIL.

V and J are TRBV5-1 and TRBJ2-2; tentatively, D is TRBD2 (5 bases). The CDR3 loop spans 13 amino acids. Trimming removed 2 bases from V and 4 bases from J, with 6 bases in between. Germline assignment: CDR1 SGHRS and CDR2 YFSETQ. The CDR3 DNA is TGCGCCAGCAGCTTTGAGGGCACCGGGGAGCTGTTTTTT. Protein: CASSFEGTGELFF. The variable domain in full, with the rest retrieved from reference TRBV5-1 and TRBJ2-2, is KAGVTQTPRYLIKTRGQQVTLSCSPISGHRSVSWYQQTPGQGLQFLFEYFSETQRNKGNFPGRFSGRQFSNSRSEMNVSTLELGDSALYLCASSFEGTGELFFGEGSRLTVL.

On this clone itself: The CDR3 end shows no conserved phenylalanine or tryptophan, and so a read error is likely. No DNA is shown, since the ends of the CDR3 on it are uncertain; the CDR3 is the one TCRdb lists. The V gene is TRBV21-1, the J gene TRBJ2-7; the table names TRBD2, a call not compared with the DNA. TRBV21-1 is given as a pseudogene. The CDR3 has 10 residues if both end residues are counted. CDR3 sequence: CASSKIGTGI.

This sequence joins TRBV4-3 and TRBJ1-5; TRBD1 is a possible D gene (5 bases). This CDR3 comprises 14 residues. From germline, CDR1 is LGHNA and CDR2 YSLEER. Trimming shortened V by 3 bases and J by 7 bases, and 13 bases separated the two germline ends. The CDR3 nucleotides read TGCGCCAGCAGCCAGGGCCGGGGGGAGCAGCCCCAGCATTTT. The encoded protein is CASSQGRGEQPQHF.